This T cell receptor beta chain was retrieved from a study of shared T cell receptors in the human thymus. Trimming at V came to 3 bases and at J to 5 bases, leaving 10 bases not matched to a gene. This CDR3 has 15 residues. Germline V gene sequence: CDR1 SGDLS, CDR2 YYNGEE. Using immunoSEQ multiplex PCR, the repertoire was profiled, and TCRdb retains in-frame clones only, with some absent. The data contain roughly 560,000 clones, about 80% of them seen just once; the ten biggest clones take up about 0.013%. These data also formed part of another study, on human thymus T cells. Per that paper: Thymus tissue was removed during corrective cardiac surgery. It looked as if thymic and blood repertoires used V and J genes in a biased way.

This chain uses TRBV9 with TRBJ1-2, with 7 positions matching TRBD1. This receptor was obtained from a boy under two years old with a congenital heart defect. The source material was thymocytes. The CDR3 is CASSAPGTATYGYTF. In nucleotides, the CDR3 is TGTGCCAGCAGCGCCCCCGGGACAGCCACTTATGGCTACACCTTC. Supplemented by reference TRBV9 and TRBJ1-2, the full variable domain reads DSGVTQTPKHLITATGQRVTLRCSPRSGDLSVYWYQQSLDQGLQFLIQYYNGEERAKGNILERFSAQQFPDLHSELNLSSLELGDSALYFCASSAPGTATYGYTFGSGTRLTVV.